This T cell receptor (beta chain) derives from a study of T cells in Graves' hyperthyroidism and ophthalmopathy (dated by TCRdb to between 2017 and 2020). General notes on the study: Peripheral blood samples were taken at the time of initial diagnosis, prior to any treatment. TCR V-J signatures able to tell the groups apart were searched for in a discovery cohort of 90 to 100 patients, of whom more than 40 had Graves' ophthalmopathy and roughly 58 had stable Graves' hyperthyroidism. Whether ophthalmopathy could be predicted prospectively was tested in an independent validation cohort made up of 18 hyperthyroidism patients plus 17 patients who later progressed to ophthalmopathy. The 90 to 100 discovery patients were randomly divided into training and test sets at a 7:3 ratio. In six Graves' hyperthyroidism patients, the study also compared T-cell repertoires from thyroid tissue with T-cell repertoires from blood. Following sampling, methimazole starting at 30 mg daily was given to hyperthyroidism patients, and high-dose intravenous methylprednisolone was given to ophthalmopathy patients. TCR Vbeta CDR3 sequencing of 120 to 150 peripheral blood samples (around 45 ophthalmopathy, 75 hyperthyroidism and roughly 17 progressor patients) is reported in the paper.

TCR beta CDR3 regions were amplified from RNA transcripts. For the first round of RT-PCR on the TCR CDR3, the HTBI primer set was used together with the Qiagen OneStep RT-PCR kit. A second multiplex PCR round built the libraries, followed by size selection and purification. Paired-end sequencing of the libraries was performed with 100 bp reads on an Illumina HiSeq2000. Regarding the original processing steps: SOAPnuke was used to process the raw data, removing reads that contained adapters or uncalled bases, had a mean Phred below 15, or lacked an exact match to the constant primer or identifier. High-quality paired reads were merged using COPE v1.2.5, and each unique nucleotide sequence was defined as a clonotype. MiTCR v1.1 was used to align clonotypes to the IMGT TRBV, TRBD and TRBJ reference segments. Analysis was restricted to V-J combinations with a frequency above 0.0001, which covered roughly 99% of repertoires. A TCS score was defined as the ratio of F50 (clonal expansion) to E x V (chaos), with BLOSUM62-based TCRdist applied between CDR3 peptides within each V-J. Welch's t-statistics and random forest reduced roughly 530 V-J features to 13, which were used in a naive Bayes classifier (R e1071). TCRdb took the public reads, trimmed them with fastp at Q25, ran MiXCR for clone calling and kept in-frame beta chains. Each CDR3 protein appears once, grouped with its most common genes and DNA. The V and J calls and clone size come from TCRdb's table, not from the authors' own analysis. For this sample the table gives about 410,000 distinct CDR3 sequences, of which roughly 14% were detected only once. The ten largest make up over 10% of the sample.

Moderately to severely active disease, a Clinical Activity Score of at least 3, a NOSPECS grade of at least 4, and a duration under 3 months were present in ophthalmopathy patients. Exclusion was applied to patients with uncontrolled infections, other autoimmune diseases, pregnancy or lactation. Clinical symptoms, serum thyroxine and TRAb, thyroid ultrasound, and orbital computed tomography formed the basis for the diagnoses. Ficoll-Paque density gradient centrifugation was used to isolate PBMCs from 9.5 to 10 ml of fresh peripheral blood. Trizol reagent was used to extract total RNA, and RNA quality was then checked on an Agilent 2100 Bioanalyzer. For this clonotype: There is no known antigen for this receptor. No per-base quality is available; no much larger clone lies one base away.

On the study overall, not on this receptor specifically: In cross-validation, a model built on a 13 V-J signature told ophthalmopathy apart from stable hyperthyroidism with just under 90% sensitivity and roughly 83% specificity, and in testing the same model reached 80%/75%. Most expanded thyroid clonotypes (frequency above 0.001) were also detected in blood, suggesting blood repertoires may reflect thyroid immune responses. During validation, the model predicted progression to ophthalmopathy a median of about 5.9 months ahead of onset, with approximately 70% sensitivity and 72.22% specificity. No statistical method was used to fix the sample size in advance, and group allocation was not hidden from the investigators.

Sequenced material: blood. This clonotype originated in a man aged 18 to 30 with Graves' ophthalmopathy.

The DNA is as follows: TGCGCCAGCAGCTTCACAGGCACCTCTGGGGCCAACGTCCTGACTTTC. Protein translation: CASSFTGTSGANVLTF. Recombination joined TRBV5-1 with TRBJ2-6; the best D guess is TRBD1, with 5 bases matching. Trimming takes 2 bases from V and 0 bases from J, and the germline ends sit 9 bases apart. The CDR1 and CDR2 encoded by the germline V gene are SGHRS and YFSETQ. The CDR3, from cysteine to phenylalanine, totals 16 residues. Only CDR3 DNA remains: 48 bases, in frame from the first base.